The 15 T cell receptor beta chains below all came from one sample that was sequenced in a study of cytotoxic CD8 clonotypes in ibrutinib-treated CLL. Produced via immunoSEQ multiplex PCR; TCRdb's table is partial and in-frame only. The sample has hundreds of thousands of clones, around four fifths seen once. This sample comprised PBMCs, obtained before ibrutinib treatment. These receptors were obtained from a human donor with chronic lymphocytic leukemia.

V is TRBV2 and J is TRBJ2-7, with TRBD1 matching 7 bases. With V trimmed by 11 bases and J by 0 bases, 4 bases remained unmatched. The CDR3 covers 12 residues. From germline, CDR1 is SNHLY and CDR2 FYNNEI. The CDR3, as DNA: TGTGCCTGCGGACAGGACTCCTACGAGCAGTACTTC. Residues: CACGQDSYEQYF.

This chain connects TRBV18 to TRBJ1-1; 7 positions agree with TRBD1. The germline gives CDR1 KGHSH, CDR2 LQKENI. J lost 5 bases, V lost 6 bases, and 9 bases had no gene match. The length of the CDR3 is 14 residues. Here the CDR3 DNA reads TGTGCCAGCTCCCTTAGTACAGGGGTTACTGAAGCTTTCTTT. Protein: CASSLSTGVTEAFF. The whole variable domain, filled in from reference TRBV18 and TRBJ1-1, reads NAGVMQNPRHLVRRRGQEARLRCSPMKGHSHVYWYRQLPEEGLKFMVYLQKENIIDESGMPKERFSAEFPKEGPSILRIQQVVRGDSAAYFCASSLSTGVTEAFFGQGTRLTVV.

CDR3 sequence: CASSPPDSINYGYTF. In nucleotides, the CDR3 is TGTGCCAGCAGTCCCCCCGACAGCATTAACTATGGCTACACCTTC. This sequence joins TRBV28 and TRBJ1-2; D is possibly TRBD1 (5 bases). The CDR3 length is 15 residues. Trimming cost V 5 bases and J 1 base, with 14 bases left between them. Germline-derived CDR1 and CDR2 are MDHEN and SYDVKM.

V gene TRBV11-2 combines with J gene TRBJ2-3, with D possibly TRBD2 on 6 matching bases. Germline V gene sequence: CDR1 SGHAT, CDR2 FQNNGV. The V end was cut by 5 bases, the J end by 1 base, with 13 bases between. CDR3 length equals 15 residues. CDR3 nucleotide sequence: TGTGCCAGCAGCGGTTCTAGCGAACGCACAGATACGCAGTATTTT. Its translation: CASSGSSERTDTQYF.

This clone was recorded once. J is TRBJ2-1 and V is TRBV11-2, with TRBD1 as a possible D gene (6 bases). The germline V gene has CDR1 SGHAT and CDR2 FQNNGV. V dropped 2 bases and J dropped 6 bases, with 14 bases sitting between them. This CDR3 has 15 amino acids. CDR3 in amino acids: CASSLSRGWANEQFF. CDR3 nucleotide sequence: TGTGCCAGCAGCTTAAGCAGGGGTTGGGCCAATGAGCAGTTCTTC.

The CDR3 loop is CASSRTGNNNEKLFF. In DNA, the CDR3 is TGTGCCAGCAGTAGGACAGGGAACAATAATGAAAAACTGTTTTTT. This chain links TRBV25-1 with TRBJ1-4, with TRBD1 identical over 8 bases. The germline V gene encodes CDR1 MGHDK and CDR2 SYGVNS. V shed 5 bases, J shed 4 bases, and the junction held 6 bases outside the gene matches. CDR3 length: 15 amino acids. The full variable domain, with the rest looked up from reference TRBV25-1 and TRBJ1-4, is EADIYQTPRYLVIGTGKKITLECSQTMGHDKMYWYQQDPGMELHLIHYSYGVNSTEKGDLSSESTVSRIRTEHFPLTLESARPSHTSQYLCASSRTGNNNEKLFFGSGTQLSVL.

The rearrangement joins TRBV7-9 to TRBJ2-7; 10 bases map to TRBD1. The V gene's germline CDR1 is SEHNR and CDR2 FQNEAQ (reference sequence). This CDR3 spans 15 amino acids. The V segment lost 5 bases and the J segment 3 bases; nucleotides outside the gene matches: 7. CDR3 residues: CASSIWDRGRYEQYF. CDR3 nucleotide sequence: TGTGCCAGCAGCATATGGGACAGGGGACGCTACGAGCAGTACTTC.

The CDR3 sequence is CASNGGVDTDTQYF. CDR3 DNA sequence: TGTGCCAGTAACGGAGGGGTGGACACAGATACGCAGTATTTT. This rearrangement joins TRBV19 to TRBJ2-3; perhaps TRBD2 as D (6 bases). V lost 7 bases to trimming and J lost 2 bases, with 13 bases between them. The CDR3 extends over 14 amino acids. Germline V gives CDR1 LNHDA, CDR2 SQIVND (reference sequence).

This clone was detected ten times or more. The chain combines TRBV5-4 with TRBJ1-2, with 7 nucleotides matching TRBD1. With V trimmed by 0 bases and J by 11 bases, 7 bases remained unmatched. The CDR3 extends over 13 amino acids. The germline V gene has CDR1 SGHNT and CDR2 YYREEE (reference sequence). The CDR3 protein is CASSLGDRDFYTF. CDR3 sequence (DNA): TGTGCCAGCAGCTTGGGAGACAGGGACTTTTACACCTTC. Variable domain in full (rest from reference TRBV5-4 and TRBJ1-2): ETGVTQSPTHLIKTRGQQVTLRCSSQSGHNTVSWYQQALGQGPQFIFQYYREEENGRGNFPPRFSGLQFPNYSSELNVNALELDDSALYLCASSLGDRDFYTFGSGTRLTVV.

The table lists this clone with a count of one. This chain uses TRBV25-1 with TRBJ2-7; the D gene could be TRBD1 or TRBD2 (5 bases each). The V end lost 7 bases, the J end lost 3 bases, and 13 bases lay between the germline ends. Germline CDR1 and CDR2: MGHDK and SYGVNS. This CDR3 contains 13 residues. The CDR3 protein is CASTSRGFYEQYF. DNA of the CDR3: TGTGCCAGCACCAGCCGGGGCTTCTACGAGCAGTACTTC.

The rearrangement links TRBV7-9 to TRBJ2-7, with 11 bases lining up with TRBD2. The CDR3 is made up of 14 amino acids. With 4 bases clipped from V and 7 bases from J, the junction kept 6 bases outside the gene matches. CDR1 and CDR2 (germline): SEHNR, FQNEAQ (reference sequence). This chain's CDR3 is CASSSGGLAVEQYF. Written as DNA, the CDR3 is TGTGCCAGCAGCTCGGGGGGACTAGCGGTTGAGCAGTACTTC.

This chain links TRBV2 with TRBJ1-2; TRBD1 is a possible D gene (6 bases). V was pared by 3 bases and J by 8 bases, with 19 bases between. This CDR3 has 15 residues. Germline CDR1 SNHLY, CDR2 FYNNEI. Written as DNA, the CDR3 is TGTGCCAGCAGTGAGGGGGGGCTGATATGGTTGGGCTACACCTTC. Its translation is CASSEGGLIWLGYTF.

With respect to this clone: Within the sample, other DNA sequences also encode this same CDR3. The V and J genes are TRBV2 and TRBJ2-7; the match to TRBD1 covers 9 bases. The V gene end was trimmed by 7 bases and the J gene end by 2 bases; junction bases not matched to a gene: 3. Germline V gene lookup returns CDR1 SNHLY and CDR2 FYNNEI. The CDR3 sequence is 13 residues long. CDR3 coding DNA: TGTGCCAGCAATAGACAGGGGGCCTACGAGCAGTACTTC. Protein sequence: CASNRQGAYEQYF.

The chain is built from TRBV6-5 and TRBJ1-2; D is undetermined. Germline values: CDR1 MNHEY, CDR2 SVGAGI. V was shortened by 2 bases and J by 5 bases, with 9 bases between the two germline ends. This CDR3 region has 13 residues. The chain's CDR3 is CASSYHWAYGYTF. CDR3 sequence (DNA): TGTGCCAGCAGTTACCACTGGGCGTATGGCTACACCTTC.

The V and J genes are TRBV28 and TRBJ1-2; D unresolved. Trimming removed 2 bases at V and 5 bases at J, with 12 bases between. There are 14 residues in the CDR3. The germline CDR1 and CDR2 sequences are MDHEN and SYDVKM. The CDR3 is CASSLSVGRYGYTF. The CDR3 bases are TGTGCCAGCAGTTTAAGCGTAGGAAGGTATGGCTACACCTTC.